Presented here are 10 T cell receptor beta chains from one specimen sequenced in a study of blood T cell repertoires in COVID-19. Only in-frame clones appear in the TCRdb table, and some are missing; sequencing was by immunoSEQ multiplex PCR. This table has roughly 100,000 clones, 88% appearing once. Sequenced sample: peripheral blood. The receptors were sampled from a woman aged 80 or older with active COVID-19.

CDR3 bases: TGTGCCAGCAGCCAAGGGGGGGTTAATGAAAAACTGTTTTTT. This gives the protein CASSQGGVNEKLFF. This chain links TRBV3-1 (or the pseudogene TRBV3-2) with TRBJ1-4; weak D call: TRBD1 (5 bases). The CDR3 spans 14 residues. V was trimmed by 1 base and J by 4 bases, leaving 7 bases between them. Germline CDR1 reads LGHDT; CDR2 reads YNNKEL (reference sequence).

The chain couples TRBV6-6 to TRBJ2-2; 11 bases match TRBD1. The CDR3 length is 16 residues. V lost 5 bases and J lost 6; bases outside the gene matches: 8. Looked up from germline, CDR1 is MNHNY and CDR2 is SVGAGI (reference sequence). CDR3 in amino acids: CASSREPGQGAGELFF. The CDR3 DNA reads TGTGCCAGCAGTCGGGAGCCGGGACAGGGGGCCGGGGAGCTGTTTTTT.

The chain carries TRBV27 and TRBJ2-5; TRBD2 agrees at 10 bases. The CDR3 contains 14 residues. Germline V CDR1 and CDR2: MNHEY, SMNVEV (reference sequence). The V and J ends lost 6 bases and 5 bases, in that order; junction bases with no gene match: 6. CDR3 region: CASRSGRASETQYF. CDR3 nucleotide sequence: TGTGCCAGCAGAAGCGGGAGGGCCTCGGAGACCCAGTACTTC.

This clone was counted a single time. The rearrangement links TRBV18 to TRBJ2-1; 10 nucleotides match TRBD2. The V segment lost 4 bases and the J segment 6 bases; nucleotides outside the gene matches: 6. CDR1 and CDR2 from the germline V gene are KGHSH and LQKENI. The CDR3 consists of 15 residues. In DNA form, the CDR3 reads TGTGCCAGCTCACGGGGGGTAGCGGGAGGCAATGAGCAGTTCTTC. As protein: CASSRGVAGGNEQFF.

The chain uses TRBV28 and TRBJ1-5; TRBD1 agrees at 7 bases. Trimming took 7 bases from V and 4 from J; bases not matched to a gene: 4. Germline V gives CDR1 MDHEN, CDR2 SYDVKM. The CDR3 has 13 residues. The CDR3 DNA is TGTGCCAGCAAGGGGGCTTGGAATCAGCCCCAGCATTTT. Protein: CASKGAWNQPQHF.

The chain uses TRBV19 and TRBJ1-1; 9 bases are a match to TRBD1. The V and J ends lost 3 bases and 4 bases, in that order; junction bases with no gene match: 12. The CDR3 totals 17 residues. CDR1 is LNHDA and CDR2 is SQIVND in the germline V gene (reference sequence). The CDR3 region is CASSMTGPGTGITEAFF. As DNA, the CDR3 is TGTGCCAGTAGTATGACAGGCCCCGGGACAGGGATCACTGAAGCTTTCTTT.

The V gene is TRBV7-6, the J gene TRBJ2-5; 12 nucleotides line up with TRBD1. Trimming cost V 0 bases and J 4 bases; bases outside gene matches: 6. The CDR3 spans 17 residues. Germline V gene lookup returns CDR1 SGHVS and CDR2 FNYEAQ. The CDR3 DNA reads TGTGCCAGCAGCTTAGCGACGGGACAGGGGGCCTTAGAGACCCAGTACTTC. Encoded protein: CASSLATGQGALETQYF.

The rearrangement links TRBV6-2 or TRBV6-3 to TRBJ2-5; 8 positions match TRBD2. With 4 bases clipped from V and 3 bases from J, the junction kept 10 bases outside the gene matches. The CDR3 has 16 amino acids. The germline CDR1 and CDR2 sequences are MNHEY and SVGEGT. CDR3: CASSLTPGREEETQYF. The CDR3 DNA sequence: TGTGCCAGCAGTTTAACCCCCGGGAGGGAAGAAGAGACCCAGTACTTC.

V is TRBV18 and J is TRBJ1-6; TRBD1 matches 9 bases. The CDR3 spans 16 residues. The V and J ends lost 6 bases and 8 bases, in that order; junction bases with no gene match: 11. Germline V CDR1 and CDR2: KGHSH, LQKENI. The CDR3 nucleotides are TGTGCCAGCTCCCGTTACCGGAGGGACAGGGATTCACCCCTCCACTTT. Translated, it gives CASSRYRRDRDSPLHF.

The chain uses TRBV10-3 and TRBJ2-1; possibly TRBD2 for D (6 bases). Germline CDR1 reads ENHRY; CDR2 reads SYGVKD. The CDR3 is 18 residues long. Trimming took 5 bases from V and 0 from J, leaving 20 bases between them. In nucleotides, the CDR3 is TGTGCCATCAGTCAGTGGCTATTAAGGGAGGACTCCTACAATGAGCAGTTCTTC. This codes for CAISQWLLREDSYNEQFF.